This T cell receptor (beta chain) was sequenced in a study of cytomegalovirus exposure and HLA in healthy donors. Study-level information: An early data release held around 80 million unique TCRs from HLA-typed donors.

Losses at the gene ends were 8 bases for V and 8 bases for J; bases not matched to a gene: 9. CDR1 and CDR2 from the germline V gene are MNHEY and SVGAGI. The CDR3 contains 14 residues. All donors participated as healthy donors of bone marrow. Comment on this clone: Antigen: not known.

The PCR was carried out with 60 Vbeta primers and 13 Jbeta primers. The table came from immunoSEQ multiplex PCR; TCRdb's copy has only in-frame clones and leaves some out. The sample lists under 130,000 clones; under 85% were seen once. Study-wide findings and caveats: Follow-up analysis seemed to connect common viral pathogens with several of the most significant clusters identified. In a later analysis, TCR beta V- and J-gene trimming was associated with a missense DCLRE1C variant.

The sequencing input was PBMCs. The rearrangement joins TRBV6-5 to TRBJ2-1, with 10 nucleotides matching TRBD2. The TCR was taken from a man in his late teens or twenties in good health and CMV-seronegative. This chain's CDR3 is CASHSGRVGDEQFF. The CDR3 nucleotides read TGTGCCAGCCACAGCGGGAGGGTGGGGGATGAGCAGTTCTTC.